The 8 T cell receptor beta chains below all came from one sample that was sequenced in a study of shared clonotypes between healthy human individuals. The protocol was immunoSEQ multiplex PCR, while the TCRdb copy is restricted to in-frame clones and leaves out a portion. The data hold about a million clones, with 70% to 85% observed a single time. Sequenced material: memory CD4+ T cells from PBMCs. Subset indicated: CD45RA-negative fraction. Receptor source: a man in his late teens or twenties in good health. Some clones in this sample may be carry-over from other donors' samples.

This chain joins TRBV5-1 and TRBJ1-4, with TRBD1 matching over 9 bases. CDR3 size: 14 residues. The V gene's germline CDR1 is SGHRS and CDR2 YFSETQ. V shed 1 base and J 5 bases; nucleotides not matched to a gene: 0. CDR3 sequence reads: CASSLTGGNEKLFF. The CDR3, as DNA: TGCGCCAGCAGCTTGACAGGGGGCAATGAAAAACTGTTTTTT.

Regarding this clone: One end of the junction varies from germline; a read error may be responsible. The chain joins TRBV18 to TRBJ1-6; a possible D gene is TRBD1 (5 bases). The germline CDR1 and CDR2 sequences are KGHSH and LQKENI. The CDR3 is 13 amino acids. As DNA, the CDR3 is TGTGCCAGCTCACCGAGGGACGATTCACACCTCCACTTT. Residues: CASSPRDDSHLHF.

The V call is TRBV19, the J call TRBJ1-5; TRBD1 might be the D (5 bases). The CDR3 spans 15 residues. Between the trimmed V and J ends, which lost 4 bases and 2 bases, there was a span of 12 bases. Germline CDR1 is LNHDA and CDR2 is SQIVND (reference sequence). The CDR3, as DNA: TGTGCCAGTAGTAAAAGGCTGGGGGGCAATCAGCCCCAGCATTTT. It codes for CASSKRLGGNQPQHF.

The chain has TRBV19 and TRBJ1-2; tentatively, D is TRBD1 (6 bases). CDR1 and CDR2 (germline): LNHDA, SQIVND (reference sequence). Trimming took 6 bases from V and 5 from J, leaving 16 bases between them. The CDR3 is 14 residues long. The CDR3 protein is CASSPGHYTYGYTF. The CDR3 coding sequence is TGTGCCAGTAGCCCGGGACATTATACATATGGCTACACCTTC. The whole variable domain, remainder taken from reference TRBV19 and TRBJ1-2, is DGGITQSPKYLFRKEGQNVTLSCEQNLNHDAMYWYRQDPGQGLRLIYYSQIVNDFQKGDIAEGYSVSREKKESFPLTVTSAQKNPTAFYLCASSPGHYTYGYTFGSGTRLTVV.

The gene calls are TRBV6-1 and TRBJ1-5, with D uncertain. CDR1 is MNHNS and CDR2 is SASEGT in the germline V gene. Trimming stripped 8 bases from V and 9 bases from J, with 17 bases between. The CDR3 has 13 amino acids. The CDR3 sequence is CASGTTAGSPQHF. DNA for the CDR3: TGTGCCAGCGGAACGACGGCGGGGTCGCCCCAGCATTTT.

In its sample, this clone was seen many times. This chain joins TRBV6-1 and TRBJ1-2; 10 bases are shared with TRBD1. Germline trimming cut 6 bases from V and 6 bases from J; bases unmatched to any gene: 4. CDR3 length: 13 amino acids. Germline assignment: CDR1 MNHNS and CDR2 SASEGT. The CDR3 spells CASRHGQGDGYTF. CDR3 bases: TGTGCCAGCAGACACGGACAGGGGGATGGCTACACCTTC.

As for this clone: Mismatch with germline at one junction end may stem from a read error. The rearrangement uses TRBV30 and TRBJ1-4; 8 nucleotides agree with TRBD1. Germline V lookup: CDR1 GTSNPN, CDR2 SVGIG (reference sequence). The CDR3 is made up of 15 amino acids. For the CDR3, the DNA is TGTGCCTGGAGTGTGGGACAGGCAACTAATGGAAAACTGTTTTTT. Encoded protein: CAWSVGQATNGKLFF. The full variable domain, rest sourced from reference TRBV30 and TRBJ1-4, is SQTIHQWPATLVQPVGSPLSLECTVEGTSNPNLYWYRQAAGRGLQLLFYSVGIGQISSEVPQNLSASRPQDRQFILSSKKLLLSDSGFYLCAWSVGQATNGKLFFGSGTQLSVL.

CDR3 sequence (DNA): TGTGCCAGCAGTTACTCCCGGACTTACGGAGAGACCCAGTACTTC. Its translation: CASSYSRTYGETQYF. The chain uses TRBV6-5 and TRBJ2-5; possible D gene TRBD2, 5 bases. The CDR3 sequence is 15 residues long. Deletions cut 0 bases from V and 4 bases from J, with 12 bases between. Germline V lookup: CDR1 MNHEY, CDR2 SVGAGI.